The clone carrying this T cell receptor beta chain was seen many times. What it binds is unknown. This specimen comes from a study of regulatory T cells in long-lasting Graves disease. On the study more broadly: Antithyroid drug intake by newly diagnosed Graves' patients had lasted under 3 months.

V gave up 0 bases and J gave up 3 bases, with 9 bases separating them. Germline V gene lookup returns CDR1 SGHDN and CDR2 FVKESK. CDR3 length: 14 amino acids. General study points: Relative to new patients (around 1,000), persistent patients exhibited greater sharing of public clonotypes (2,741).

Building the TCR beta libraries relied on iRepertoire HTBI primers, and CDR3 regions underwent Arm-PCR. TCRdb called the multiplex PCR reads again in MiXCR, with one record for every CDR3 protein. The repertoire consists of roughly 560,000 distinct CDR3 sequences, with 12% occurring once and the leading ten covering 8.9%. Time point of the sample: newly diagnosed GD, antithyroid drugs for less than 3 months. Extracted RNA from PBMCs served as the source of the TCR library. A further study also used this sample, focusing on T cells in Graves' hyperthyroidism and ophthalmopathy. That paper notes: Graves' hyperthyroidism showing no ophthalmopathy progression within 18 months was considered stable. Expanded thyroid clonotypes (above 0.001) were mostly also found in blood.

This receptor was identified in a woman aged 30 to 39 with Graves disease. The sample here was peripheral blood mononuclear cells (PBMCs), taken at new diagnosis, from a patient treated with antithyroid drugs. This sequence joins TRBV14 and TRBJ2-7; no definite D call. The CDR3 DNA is TGTGCCAGCAGCCAAGACAGACTGGACTACGAGCAGTACTTC. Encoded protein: CASSQDRLDYEQYF.